This T cell receptor (beta chain) is from a study of identical twins (dated by TCRdb to about 2016). Regarding the research as a whole: TCR alpha and beta repertoires from monozygotic twins, unrelated adults of various ages and cord blood were deep-sequenced to test whether fetal clonotypes persist. To rule out contamination, the twin experiments were replicated at different times with different library preparation protocols.

Libraries were prepared through 5' RACE. Data came from an Illumina HiSeq 2000. Template switching introduced a universal primer binding site; the final cDNA contained a unique molecular identifier, enabling accurate counting of TCR cDNA molecules. Specific primers in the conserved constant-segment region were used to synthesize first-strand cDNA for the TCR alpha and beta chains. Each cDNA library was double barcoded, with a SMART-Mk sample barcode plus Illumina barcodes, to control for contamination. TruSeq adapter sequences along with Illumina sample barcodes were introduced in two successive PCR steps. Sequencing of the TCR alpha and beta cDNA libraries was done on the Illumina HiSeq platform using custom primers. For the original study's pipeline: MiGEC was used to process raw reads and extract unique molecular identifiers, and MiXCR was used to find CDR3 positions. Recombination models were inferred per individual with the repgenHMM and IGoR tools using an EM algorithm. Shared clonotype analysis was performed with the tcR package in R, normalizing sharing by the product of cloneset sizes. To study raw recombination without the effects of thymic and clonal selection, out-of-frame nonproductive sequences were analyzed. TCRdb reran the public reads through fastp at Q25 and MiXCR, keeping productive beta chains. Each CDR3 protein gets just one entry, which takes the most common genes and DNA from the rows behind it. The V and J calls and clone size come from TCRdb's table, not from the authors' own analysis. The sample contains about 570,000 distinct CDR3 sequences, roughly 9.9% of them found a single time. The ten largest clones represent roughly 3% of the sample.

A note on this clonotype: Its antigen is currently not known. There are no base qualities to consult, and no much larger clone falls within one base.

What the work shows at the level of the full study, not this receptor alone: Invariant T cells such as MAIT and iNKT could partly confound zero-insertion analyses, though diverse VJ usage argued against this for most clonotypes. Compared with coincidental sharing between unrelated individuals, out-of-frame TCR alpha sequences shared between twins showed an excess of sequences with low generation probability. Out-of-frame TCR alpha sharing in monozygotic twins was systematically underestimated by recombination models, whereas sharing between unrelated individuals was in agreement with the recombination models. Because the same donors could not be followed over many years, the conclusions depended on cross-sectional statistical analysis. Fewer insertions were carried by abundant cord blood beta clonotypes, a similar but weaker trend appeared in young adult naive repertoires, and no such trend appeared in memory repertoires. In beta out-of-frame sequences, excess twin sharing was weaker, because having fewer shared sequences lowered the signal-to-noise ratio.

Every donor in the study was a healthy Caucasian. The twin cohort consisted of three pairs of female monozygotic twins, all aged roughly 18 to 30 years. Peripheral blood mononuclear cells were the source from which RNA for the TCR libraries was isolated. These data also featured in a second study, about yellow fever vaccine responses in identical twins. As that second study puts it: According to the authors, in identical twins the way T cells responded to vaccination appeared partly convergent and partly personalized. In identical twins, the study followed T cell clones that responded to the vaccine with precision.

The receptor comes from a woman aged 18-35 years in good health. The sequenced material came from PBMCs.

The DNA is as follows: TGTGCCAGCAGCCGGACGGCCGGCGGGAGGATCTACGAGCAGTACTTC. Its protein product is CASSRTAGGRIYEQYF. In this chain, TRBV7-2 is recombined with TRBJ2-7, with 8 middle bases fitting TRBD2. CDR3 length: 16 amino acids, cysteine to phenylalanine. Only CDR3 DNA is held: 48 bases, read in frame from base 1. The junction shows trimming of 5 bases on V and 3 bases on J, and the gene matches do not reach 12 bases of it. CDR1 and CDR2 (SGHTA, FQGNSA) derive from the germline V gene.